The present entry profiles one T cell receptor beta chain with its context. As yet, its antigen is unknown. One junction end disagrees with the germline gene, perhaps due to a read error. These data come from a study of identical twins. Study-wide results and caveats: The authors noted that invariant MAIT and iNKT cells could partly confound zero-insertion analyses.

The CDR3 length is 11 residues. Germline loops: CDR1 SEHNR, CDR2 FQNEAQ (reference sequence). MiXCR, applied by TCRdb to the 5' RACE reads, yields one record per CDR3 protein. The repertoire holds under 900,000 distinct CDR3 sequences, with 9% to 15% as singletons. These same records also appear under a second study, on yellow fever vaccine responses in identical twins.

The chain has TRBV7-9 and TRBJ2-5; D ambiguous. Sequencing used PBMCs. The TCR sequence derives from a woman under 30 in good health. The CDR3 sequence: CASSHQETRYF. For the CDR3, the DNA is TGTGCCAGCAGCCATCAAGAGACCCGGTACTTC. The variable domain in full, with the rest retrieved from reference TRBV7-9 and TRBJ2-5, is DTGVSQNPRHKITKRGQNVTFRCDPISEHNRLYWYRQTLGQGPEFLTYFQNEAQLEKSRLLSDRFSAERPKGSFSTLEIQRTEQGDSAMYLCASSHQETRYFGPGTRLLVL.